Below, 30 T cell receptor beta chains from the same sample are listed, as sequenced in a study of T cells in localized non-small cell lung cancer. Measured with immunoSEQ multiplex PCR; TCRdb has only the in-frame clones, and not every one. There are some 38,000 clones in the sample; more than 80% occur only once, and less than 6.5% lies in the top ten. The sample in question was peripheral blood mononuclear cells, obtained before any cancer treatment. The receptors were gathered from a male donor at least 60 years old with stage II lung adenocarcinoma.

The V and J genes are TRBV29-1 and TRBJ2-7, with D hard to call. The CDR3 is 10 residues long. Germline V gene data show CDR1 as SQVTM and CDR2 as ANQGSEA. Deletions cut 3 bases from V and 3 bases from J, with 3 bases between. CDR3 loop: CSVDSYEQYF. The CDR3 DNA reads as TGCAGCGTTGACAGCTACGAGCAGTACTTC.

This clone was observed a few times. The gene calls are TRBV28 and TRBJ1-5, with TRBD1 matching over 7 bases. The CDR3 consists of 14 residues. CDR1 and CDR2 (germline): MDHEN, SYDVKM. Trimming at V came to 4 bases and at J to 6 bases, leaving 6 bases not matched to a gene. CDR3: CASSWVQGGQPQHF. The CDR3 DNA reads TGTGCCAGCAGTTGGGTTCAGGGGGGTCAGCCCCAGCATTTT. The whole variable domain, filled in from reference TRBV28 and TRBJ1-5, reads DVKVTQSSRYLVKRTGEKVFLECVQDMDHENMFWYRQDPGLGLRLIYFSYDVKMKEKGDIPEGYSVSREKKERFSLILESASTNQTSMYLCASSWVQGGQPQHFGDGTRLSIL.

The chain has TRBV20-1 and TRBJ1-1; 8 bases match TRBD1. Germline V CDR1 and CDR2: DFQATT, SNEGSKA (reference sequence). The CDR3 totals 11 residues. The ends lost 3 bases at V and 10 bases at J; junction bases unmatched: 4. The CDR3 nucleotides are TGCAGTGCTAGGTGGACAGGGACAGCTTTCTTT. Encoded protein: CSARWTGTAFF.

Only a few counts were recorded for this clone. This chain connects TRBV19 to TRBJ1-1; the D gene is possibly TRBD1 (6 bases). V lost 5 bases and J lost 6, with 13 bases in between. In germline, CDR1 is LNHDA, CDR2 SQIVND (reference sequence). This CDR3 has 13 amino acids. The CDR3 nucleotides are TGTGCCAGTAGTCAGGGGACGGGAGCTGAAGCTTTCTTT. This sequence encodes CASSQGTGAEAFF.

V and J are TRBV27 and TRBJ2-7; 8 bases are shared with TRBD1. Germline V gene data show CDR1 as MNHEY and CDR2 as SMNVEV (reference sequence). This CDR3 is 14 amino acids long. J gave up 6 bases and V 1 base, and 5 bases lay outside the gene matches. The CDR3 DNA is TGTGCCAGCAGTTTATACCGGACAGGGTTCGAGCAGTACTTC. Translated, it gives CASSLYRTGFEQYF.

The rearrangement links TRBV7-9 to TRBJ1-2; D is undetermined. This CDR3 is 15 amino acids long. The V end lost 5 bases, the J end lost 0 bases, and 13 bases lay between the germline ends. Germline V lookup: CDR1 SEHNR, CDR2 FQNEAQ (reference sequence). In DNA, the CDR3 is TGTGCCAGCAGCAAGGCCGCGGGTGCTAACTATGGCTACACCTTC. The encoded protein is CASSKAAGANYGYTF.

The chain combines TRBV7-9 with TRBJ2-3, with D perhaps TRBD2 (6 bases). Germline CDR1 is SEHNR and CDR2 is FQNEAQ (reference sequence). Trimming took 5 bases from V and 6 from J, leaving 12 bases between them. The CDR3 runs to 13 residues. CDR3 DNA sequence: TGTGCCAGCAGCCGGGACGGAGGGGATACGCAGTATTTT. Translated: CASSRDGGDTQYF.

The chain is built from TRBV5-8 and TRBJ2-7, with D perhaps TRBD1 or TRBD2 (5 bases each). The CDR3 covers 16 residues. The V gene's germline CDR1 is SGHTS and CDR2 YDEGEE. Trimming left V 4 bases short and J 4 bases short, with 21 bases between. CDR3 sequence (DNA): TGTGCCAGCAGCCTTGGGACGAGTCCTGGGGTGTACGAGCAGTACTTC. It translates to CASSLGTSPGVYEQYF.

This chain joins TRBV29-1 and TRBJ1-2; D possibly corresponds to TRBD1 (5 bases). CDR1 SQVTM and CDR2 ANQGSEA come from the germline V gene. Trimming left V 4 bases short and J 0 bases short, with 9 bases between. The CDR3 has 13 residues. The CDR3 nucleotides are TGCAGCGTTGCGACGGGACCTAACTATGGCTACACCTTC. Its translation is CSVATGPNYGYTF.

The gene calls are TRBV28 and TRBJ1-5; TRBD1 might be the D (6 bases). The CDR3 extends over 15 amino acids. Trimming shortened V by 3 bases and J by 1 base, and 10 bases separated the two germline ends. From germline, CDR1 is MDHEN and CDR2 SYDVKM. CDR3 sequence: CASSFGGGSNQPQHF. The CDR3 region has the DNA TGTGCCAGCAGTTTTGGAGGGGGAAGCAATCAGCCCCAGCATTTT.

V is TRBV28 and J is TRBJ1-3; D is undetermined. In germline, CDR1 is MDHEN, CDR2 SYDVKM. CDR3 length: 12 amino acids. The ends were cut back, 5 bases at V and 8 bases at J, with 10 bases in the middle. The CDR3: CASSPYLDTIYF. The CDR3, as DNA: TGTGCCAGCAGTCCCTATTTAGACACCATATATTTT.

The rearrangement uses TRBV6-1 and TRBJ1-2; D remains unclear. The CDR3 runs to 16 residues. Germline CDR1 and CDR2: MNHNS and SASEGT. With 0 bases removed from V and 4 bases from J, the gap between germline ends came to 15 bases. The CDR3 is CASSEALLGSSYGYTF. DNA of the CDR3: TGTGCCAGCAGTGAAGCGCTTCTTGGGAGCTCCTATGGCTACACCTTC.

This sequence joins TRBV6-1 and TRBJ2-7; 7 nucleotides line up with TRBD2. Trimming cost V 9 bases and J 0 bases; bases outside gene matches: 8. Germline V gene sequence: CDR1 MNHNS, CDR2 SASEGT. CDR3 length equals 14 residues. CDR3 sequence: CASHAASGSYEQYF. DNA for the CDR3: TGTGCCAGTCACGCGGCTAGCGGCTCCTACGAGCAGTACTTC.

This chain connects TRBV19 to TRBJ1-2; TRBD1 is a possible D gene (6 bases). V dropped 5 bases and J dropped 0 bases, with 13 bases sitting between them. Germline V CDR1 and CDR2: LNHDA, SQIVND (reference sequence). This CDR3 comprises 15 residues. CDR3 region: CASSPGQLANYGYTF. The CDR3 region has the DNA TGTGCCAGTAGTCCCGGACAGTTAGCTAACTATGGCTACACCTTC.

The chain joins TRBV19 to TRBJ1-1; 10 nucleotides line up with TRBD1. The CDR3 sequence is 17 residues long. Germline trimming cut 3 bases from V and 5 bases from J; bases unmatched to any gene: 12. Germline values: CDR1 LNHDA, CDR2 SQIVND (reference sequence). The CDR3 sequence is CASSIQALTGGQTEAFF. CDR3 DNA sequence: TGTGCCAGTAGTATTCAGGCCCTGACAGGGGGCCAGACTGAAGCTTTCTTT.

The V call is TRBV20-1, the J call TRBJ1-2; unclear D gene. Per the germline V gene, CDR1 is DFQATT and CDR2 is SNEGSKA (reference sequence). Trimming took off 0 bases at V and 12 bases at J, with 5 bases between the two ends. The CDR3 is 9 amino acids. This CDR3 reads CSARDFDTF. The CDR3 DNA sequence: TGCAGTGCTAGAGATTTCGACACCTTC.

The chain joins TRBV19 to TRBJ2-5; D not resolved. Germline CDR1 and CDR2: LNHDA and SQIVND (reference sequence). V shed 5 bases and J shed 9 bases, with 16 bases lying between them. This CDR3 has 13 amino acids. The CDR3 region has the DNA TGTGCCAGTAGTGCCTCCCGTAGTGCGGCCCAGTACTTC. It is translated as CASSASRSAAQYF.

The CDR3 DNA follows: TGTGCCAGCAGCCAAATGGCAGGGCGGGAGACCCAGTACTTC. Protein sequence: CASSQMAGRETQYF. V usage is TRBV14 and J usage is TRBJ2-5; D perhaps matches TRBD1 (5 bases). This CDR3 spans 14 amino acids. V dropped 2 bases and J dropped 5 bases, with 12 bases sitting between them. Germline values: CDR1 SGHDN, CDR2 FVKESK.

The V and J genes are TRBV29-1 and TRBJ2-7; 12 bases are shared with TRBD1. The CDR3 consists of 14 residues. V lost 7 bases, J lost 5 bases, and 9 bases stayed unmatched. Germline V gene sequence: CDR1 SQVTM, CDR2 ANQGSEA. CDR3 amino acids: CSAGTGGAFNEQYF. CDR3 in DNA: TGCAGCGCCGGGACAGGGGGCGCATTTAACGAGCAGTACTTC.

J is TRBJ2-7 and V is TRBV30; 12 nucleotides agree with TRBD2. The trim removed 4 bases at V and 6 bases at J, leaving 7 bases unmatched. CDR3 length: 14 residues. CDR1 is GTSNPN, CDR2 SVGIG, per germline (reference sequence). The DNA of the CDR3 is TGTGCCTGGACTAGCGGGAGGGCCTGGTCCGAGCAGTACTTC. This translates into CAWTSGRAWSEQYF.

DNA of the CDR3: TGTATAGCGGGAGGAACCTCTGGGGCCAACGTCCTGACTTTC. Encoded protein: CIAGGTSGANVLTF. The J gene is TRBJ2-6, the V gene TRBV7-9; 10 nucleotides match TRBD2. The germline gives CDR1 SEHNR, CDR2 FQNEAQ (reference sequence). There are 14 residues in the CDR3.

This chain uses TRBV5-1 with TRBJ1-3; D uncertain. The CDR3 is 16 amino acids. The V end lost 0 bases, the J end lost 0 bases, and 10 bases lay between the germline ends. The germline gives CDR1 SGHRS, CDR2 YFSETQ. This chain's CDR3 is CASSLGRGSSGNTIYF. The CDR3 nucleotides are TGCGCCAGCAGCTTGGGCCGGGGAAGCTCTGGAAACACCATATATTTT.

The gene calls are TRBV5-8 and TRBJ2-1, with D uncertain. CDR3 size: 13 residues. Germline V gene data show CDR1 as SGHTS and CDR2 as YDEGEE. Trimming cost V 0 bases and J 4 bases, with 5 bases left between them. The CDR3 DNA reads as TGTGCCAGCAGCTTGGCCAGATACAATGAGCAGTTCTTC. The encoded protein is CASSLARYNEQFF.

The chain joins TRBV10-2 to TRBJ2-2; 7 bases are shared with TRBD1. The V segment lost 7 bases and the J segment 7 bases; nucleotides outside the gene matches: 9. Germline CDR1 is WSHSY and CDR2 is SAAADI. The CDR3 length is 14 residues. CDR3 DNA: TGCGCCAGCATAAAGGACAGGTCGGGCGGGGAGCTGTTTTTT. Translation: CASIKDRSGGELFF.

As DNA, the CDR3 is TGTGCCAGCAGTGATCTGGGGGTAAGGACAGATACGCAGTATTTT. It translates to CASSDLGVRTDTQYF. The V gene is TRBV2, the J gene TRBJ2-3, with D perhaps assigned TRBD1 or TRBD2 (5 bases each). CDR3 length: 15 residues. V was cut by 3 bases and J by 3 bases, with 13 bases left in between. CDR1 and CDR2 (germline): SNHLY, FYNNEI. The full variable domain, completed using reference TRBV2 and TRBJ2-3, is EPEVTQTPSHQVTQMGQEVILRCVPISNHLYFYWYRQILGQKVEFLVSFYNNEISEKSEIFDDQFSVERPDGSNFTLKIRSTKLEDSAMYFCASSDLGVRTDTQYFGPGTRLTVL.

This chain joins TRBV6-5 and TRBJ2-1; 13 bases are shared with TRBD2. CDR1 and CDR2 (germline): MNHEY, SVGAGI. The CDR3 has 14 residues. The J segment lost 8 bases and the V segment lost 6 bases, leaving 4 bases of the junction unmatched. Here the CDR3 DNA reads TGTGCCAGCAGCCGGACTAGCGGGAGCGATGAGCAGTTCTTC. It yields the protein CASSRTSGSDEQFF.

This chain joins TRBV19 and TRBJ1-2; D is undetermined. In germline, CDR1 is LNHDA, CDR2 SQIVND (reference sequence). Trimming pared 0 bases from V and 8 bases from J, leaving 13 bases between. The CDR3 loop spans 14 amino acids. CDR3 sequence: CASSIDLRKAGYTF. CDR3 DNA: TGTGCCAGTAGTATAGATCTCAGGAAAGCGGGCTACACCTTC. Using reference TRBV19 and TRBJ1-2 for the parts outside the CDR3, the full variable domain is DGGITQSPKYLFRKEGQNVTLSCEQNLNHDAMYWYRQDPGQGLRLIYYSQIVNDFQKGDIAEGYSVSREKKESFPLTVTSAQKNPTAFYLCASSIDLRKAGYTFGSGTRLTVV.

V gene TRBV11-2 combines with J gene TRBJ1-3; D gene ambiguous. In germline, CDR1 is SGHAT, CDR2 FQNNGV. The CDR3 consists of 13 residues. With 5 bases removed from V and 3 bases from J, the gap between germline ends came to 8 bases. The CDR3 DNA sequence: TGTGCCAGCAGCCCGGGTCTTGGAAACACCATATATTTT. Translated, it gives CASSPGLGNTIYF.

V usage is TRBV5-1 and J usage is TRBJ2-2; D is uncertain. Germline-derived CDR1 and CDR2 are SGHRS and YFSETQ. This CDR3 spans 15 amino acids. Trimming pared 4 bases from V and 3 bases from J, leaving 13 bases between. The CDR3 region has the DNA TGCGCCAGCAGCCCACGGACCGGAGACACCGGGGAGCTGTTTTTT. It yields the protein CASSPRTGDTGELFF.

This chain joins TRBV5-1 and TRBJ2-6, with a possible D match to TRBD2 (5 bases). The CDR3 runs to 14 residues. CDR1 is SGHRS, CDR2 YFSETQ, per germline. V lost 6 bases, J lost 0 bases, and 7 bases lay in between. The CDR3 protein is CASKGVSGANVLTF. For the CDR3, the DNA is TGCGCCAGCAAGGGAGTCTCTGGGGCCAACGTCCTGACTTTC.